The 18 T cell receptor beta chains below were found in one sample sequenced in a study of shared clonotypes between healthy human individuals. Data came from immunoSEQ multiplex PCR; TCRdb stores just in-frame clones and leaves some out. Counted here are 200,000 to 250,000 clones, under 80% occurring once; the ten biggest clones make up around 10%. Sequencing was done on a sample of memory CD4+ T cells sorted from blood. Subset noted: CD45RA-negative fraction. The receptor set was obtained from a man aged 30 to 39 in good health.

The chain links TRBV10-3 to TRBJ2-1; 7 nucleotides align to TRBD2. The V segment lost 4 bases and the J segment 9 bases; nucleotides outside the gene matches: 18. This CDR3 has 17 amino acids. Per germline, CDR1 ENHRY and CDR2 SYGVKD. In nucleotides, the CDR3 is TGTGCCATCAGTGGACACAGAGCGGCGGGGGAGGTAGCTGAGCAGTTCTTC. Protein product: CAISGHRAAGEVAEQFF.

The table lists this clone with a few counts. The chain has TRBV9 and TRBJ2-7; perhaps TRBD1 as D (6 bases). Looked up from germline, CDR1 is SGDLS and CDR2 is YYNGEE. The CDR3 runs 15 residues. The V and J ends lost 0 bases and 2 bases respectively, with 12 bases between them. This CDR3 reads CASSVEPRGTYEQYF. Written as DNA, the CDR3 is TGTGCCAGCAGCGTAGAGCCCAGGGGAACCTACGAGCAGTACTTC.

This clone was seen a handful of times. The chain employs TRBV15 and TRBJ2-7; D is unresolved. The CDR3 length is 14 residues. Germline V gene sequence: CDR1 LNHNV, CDR2 YYDKDF (reference sequence). The V and J ends lost 2 bases and 2 bases respectively, with 10 bases between them. CDR3 DNA sequence: TGTGCCACCAGCAGAAACTCAGGTCCCTACGAGCAGTACTTC. Translated: CATSRNSGPYEQYF.

A few counts support this clone. This chain joins TRBV19 and TRBJ2-1, with 9 bases identical to TRBD2. Germline CDR1 and CDR2: LNHDA and SQIVND (reference sequence). This CDR3 comprises 17 residues. V gave up 4 bases and J gave up 3 bases; unmatched junction bases: 10. CDR3 loop: CASSKPRTSENYNEQFF. CDR3 coding DNA: TGTGCCAGTAGTAAACCAAGGACTAGCGAGAACTACAATGAGCAGTTCTTC.

This clone appeared once. The V call is TRBV19, the J call TRBJ2-5; the D gene could be TRBD1 or TRBD2 (6 bases each). V shed 5 bases and J shed 5 bases, with 12 bases lying between them. There are 13 residues in the CDR3. Germline V gene sequence: CDR1 LNHDA, CDR2 SQIVND (reference sequence). CDR3 region: CASSPRGRETQYF. The CDR3 region has the DNA TGTGCCAGTAGTCCGAGGGGGAGGGAGACCCAGTACTTC.

The gene calls are TRBV7-9 and TRBJ1-1; unclear D gene. The germline CDR1 and CDR2 sequences are SEHNR and FQNEAQ (reference sequence). The CDR3 has 13 amino acids. V gave up 1 base and J gave up 5 bases, with 8 bases separating them. CDR3 protein: CASSLGVRTEAFF. As DNA, the CDR3 is TGTGCCAGCAGCTTAGGGGTACGGACTGAAGCTTTCTTT.

V gene TRBV9 combines with J gene TRBJ2-1, with a possible D match to TRBD2 (6 bases). The CDR3 totals 15 residues. Germline loops: CDR1 SGDLS, CDR2 YYNGEE. V shed 7 bases and J shed 4 bases, with 18 bases lying between them. The CDR3 nucleotides are TGTGCCAGCGGACGTGGAGGGGCGCAGTACAATGAGCAGTTCTTC. Residues: CASGRGGAQYNEQFF. The full variable domain, its missing parts supplied by reference TRBV9 and TRBJ2-1, is DSGVTQTPKHLITATGQRVTLRCSPRSGDLSVYWYQQSLDQGLQFLIQYYNGEERAKGNILERFSAQQFPDLHSELNLSSLELGDSALYFCASGRGGAQYNEQFFGPGTRLTVL.

This clone has a count of ten or more. The rearrangement links TRBV2 to TRBJ2-1; no definite D call. The CDR3 is made up of 11 amino acids. The V and J ends lost 3 bases and 3 bases respectively, with 0 bases between them. Germline CDR1 SNHLY, CDR2 FYNNEI. CDR3 residues: CASSDYNEQFF. CDR3 bases: TGTGCCAGCAGTGACTACAATGAGCAGTTCTTC.

V is TRBV7-8 and J is TRBJ2-4; D is perhaps TRBD1 or TRBD2 (5 bases each). CDR3 length equals 12 residues. V was clipped by 1 base and J by 12 bases, with 10 bases between them. Germline V CDR1 and CDR2: SGHVS, FQNEAQ. The CDR3 DNA is TGTGCCAGCAGCTTAGGGGGACCATCTCAGTACTTC. Its translation is CASSLGGPSQYF.

This clone was counted only a few times. The chain links TRBV2 to TRBJ1-5; TRBD1 matches 8 bases. CDR3 length: 15 amino acids. CDR1 and CDR2 from the germline V gene are SNHLY and FYNNEI. Trimming at V came to 5 bases and at J to 5 bases, leaving 8 bases not matched to a gene. The CDR3 here is CASSIRQGRHQPQHF. The CDR3 region has the DNA TGTGCCAGCAGTATCCGACAGGGGCGCCATCAGCCCCAGCATTTT.

This clone was detected only a few times. The chain is built from TRBV7-3 and TRBJ2-5; D is unclear. Germline CDR1 is SGHTA and CDR2 is FQGTGA. Trimming left V 1 base short and J 4 bases short, with 10 bases between. The CDR3 totals 14 residues. The CDR3 region has the DNA TGTGCCAGCAGCTTAAATGGCATTTTAGAGACCCAGTACTTC. It translates to CASSLNGILETQYF. Together with reference TRBV7-3 and TRBJ2-5, the CDR3 gives the full variable domain: GAGVSQTPSNKVTEKGKYVELRCDPISGHTALYWYRQSLGQGPEFLIYFQGTGAADDSGLPNDRFFAVRPEGSVSTLKIQRTERGDSAVYLCASSLNGILETQYFGPGTRLLVL.

The DNA for the CDR3 is TGTGCCAGCTCTGGCTCACGGGTAGAATACAATGAGCAGTTCTTC. This sequence encodes CASSGSRVEYNEQFF. This sequence joins TRBV18 and TRBJ2-1; D unclear. Germline V gene sequence: CDR1 KGHSH, CDR2 LQKENI. The CDR3 consists of 15 residues. The V gene lost 6 bases and the J gene lost 4 bases, with 16 bases spanning the gap.

The gene calls are TRBV4-2 and TRBJ2-1, with D unresolved. CDR1 and CDR2 (germline): LGHNA, YNFKEQ. Trimming cost V 4 bases and J 5 bases, with 12 bases left between them. The CDR3 has 14 amino acids. CDR3 protein: CASSRSFIDNEQFF. CDR3 DNA: TGTGCCAGCAGCCGAAGTTTCATCGACAATGAGCAGTTCTTC.

V is TRBV9 and J is TRBJ2-1; 10 bases are shared with TRBD2. Trimming at V came to 1 base and at J to 8 bases, leaving 3 bases not matched to a gene. This CDR3 has 14 residues. In germline, CDR1 is SGDLS, CDR2 YYNGEE. The CDR3 DNA is TGTGCCAGCAGCGTAAGCGGGGGGGGCTATGAGCAGTTCTTC. This translates into CASSVSGGGYEQFF.

The chain couples TRBV15 to TRBJ2-7, with 9 bases that match TRBD2. The V and J ends lost 2 bases and 4 bases, in that order; junction bases with no gene match: 9. Germline loops: CDR1 LNHNV, CDR2 YYDKDF (reference sequence). CDR3 length: 16 residues. CDR3 sequence reads: CATSRLPASGTYEQYF. The CDR3 DNA sequence: TGTGCCACCAGCAGACTGCCGGCTAGCGGGACTTACGAGCAGTACTTC.

The chain combines TRBV6-1 with TRBJ2-1, with D hard to call. The CDR3 sequence is 15 residues long. V lost 8 bases, J lost 0 bases, and 14 bases lay in between. Germline CDR1 MNHNS, CDR2 SASEGT. In nucleotides, the CDR3 is TGTGCCAGCCTTTCCCGGCTAGACTCCTACAATGAGCAGTTCTTC. Protein sequence: CASLSRLDSYNEQFF.

Concerning this clone: Other DNA sequences in the sample encode the same CDR3. The gene calls are TRBV11-2 and TRBJ2-5; D remains ambiguous. There are 13 residues in the CDR3. V was clipped by 2 bases and J by 0 bases, with 4 bases between them. Looked up from germline, CDR1 is SGHAT and CDR2 is FQNNGV. CDR3 sequence: CASSLSHQETQYF. CDR3 bases: TGTGCCAGCAGCTTATCGCACCAAGAGACCCAGTACTTC.

V gene TRBV9 combines with J gene TRBJ2-2; either TRBD1 or TRBD2 may fit D (5 bases each). This CDR3 has 14 residues. Germline assignment: CDR1 SGDLS and CDR2 YYNGEE. Trimming left V 4 bases short and J 7 bases short, with 14 bases between. In nucleotides, the CDR3 is TGTGCCAGCAGCTCCCGAGGGGACCACGGGGAGCTGTTTTTT. Amino acids: CASSSRGDHGELFF. Full variable domain (missing parts from reference TRBV9 and TRBJ2-2): DSGVTQTPKHLITATGQRVTLRCSPRSGDLSVYWYQQSLDQGLQFLIQYYNGEERAKGNILERFSAQQFPDLHSELNLSSLELGDSALYFCASSSRGDHGELFFGEGSRLTVL.